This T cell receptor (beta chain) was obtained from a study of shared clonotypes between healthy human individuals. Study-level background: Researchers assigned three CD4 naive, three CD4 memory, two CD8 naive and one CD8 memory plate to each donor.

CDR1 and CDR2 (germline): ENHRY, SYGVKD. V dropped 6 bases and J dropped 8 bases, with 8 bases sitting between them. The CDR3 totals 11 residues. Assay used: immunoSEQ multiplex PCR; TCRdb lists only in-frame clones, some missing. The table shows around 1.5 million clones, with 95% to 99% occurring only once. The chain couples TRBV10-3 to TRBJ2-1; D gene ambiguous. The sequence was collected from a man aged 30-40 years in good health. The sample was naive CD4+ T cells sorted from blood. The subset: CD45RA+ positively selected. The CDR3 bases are TGTGCCATCAGCGGAGCGTATGAGCAGTTCTTC. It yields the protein CAISGAYEQFF.